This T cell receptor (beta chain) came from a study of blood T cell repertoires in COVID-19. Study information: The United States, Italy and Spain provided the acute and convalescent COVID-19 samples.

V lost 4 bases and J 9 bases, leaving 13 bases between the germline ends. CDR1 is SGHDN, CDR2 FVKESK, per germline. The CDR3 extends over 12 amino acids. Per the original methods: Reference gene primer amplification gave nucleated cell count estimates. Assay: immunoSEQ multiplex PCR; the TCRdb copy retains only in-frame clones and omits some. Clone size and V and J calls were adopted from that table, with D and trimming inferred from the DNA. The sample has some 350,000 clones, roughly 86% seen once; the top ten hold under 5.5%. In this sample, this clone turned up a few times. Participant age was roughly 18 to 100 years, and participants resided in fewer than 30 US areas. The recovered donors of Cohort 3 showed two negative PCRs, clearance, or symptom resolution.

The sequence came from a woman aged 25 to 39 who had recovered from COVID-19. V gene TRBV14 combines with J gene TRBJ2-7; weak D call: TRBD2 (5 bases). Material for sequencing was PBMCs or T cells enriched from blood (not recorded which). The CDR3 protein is CASSLTRMLQYF. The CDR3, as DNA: TGTGCCAGCAGCCTAACTAGGATGCTGCAGTACTTC.